The clone carrying this T cell receptor (beta chain) was observed a single time. Authors' data handling: The authors estimated nucleated cell counts from reference gene primer amplification. Libraries were prepared by immunoSEQ multiplex PCR; TCRdb keeps only in-frame clonotypes and omits some of them. V and J calls plus clone size are reproduced from that table; the DNA served to infer D and trimming. The table lists about 200,000 clones, approximately 80% of them singletons, with more than 25% in the top ten. The CDR3 is 13 amino acids. Germline CDR1 is GTSNPN and CDR2 is SVGIG (reference sequence). V lost 8 bases to trimming and J lost 1 base, with 14 bases between them. This sample was taken from a study of blood T cell repertoires in COVID-19. Study-level background: Nucleic acid was either cDNA or gDNA, and it came from T cells, B-cell-depleted T cells, or PBMCs.

The V call is TRBV30, the J call TRBJ1-1; D may be TRBD1 (5 bases). The sample was peripheral blood. The source of this sequence is a man aged 35 to 55 with acute or convalescent COVID-19. CDR3 nucleotides: TGTGCCGGCTGGCCGACAGAGAACACTGAAGCTTTCTTT. Translation: CAGWPTENTEAFF.